Listed below are T cell receptor beta chains from one sample, sequenced in a study of T cell repertoires in cytomegalovirus infection. Using its own MiXCR run on the reads, TCRdb lists one record per CDR3 protein. The sample records about 300,000 distinct CDR3 sequences, about a tenth being singletons. The sequencing sample was made of PBMCs. These receptors were obtained from a human donor in good health (CMV status not recorded). Some clones in this sample may be carry-over from other donors' samples. Each CDR3 is given without its conserved first and last residue. A D gene is named only where the DNA matches it firmly.

D | V | CDR3
NA | TRBV27 | ASPRRGQPQH
TRBD1 | TRBV5-6 | ASSPYRGDNQPQH
NA | TRBV7-9 | ASSLRVAETQY
NA | TRBV6-1 | ASSERAGYIINGEVYGYT
TRBD1 | TRBV7-9 | ASSTSTGPNQPQH
NA | TRBV20-1 | SASDREGADTQY
NA | TRBV12-5 | ASGYRGGNYGYT
TRBD2 | TRBV3-1 | ASSQVEGRGGSNEQF
NA | TRBV28 | ASNPVSAYNSPLH
NA | TRBV7-9 | ASSLSQGSPTGELF
TRBD2 | TRBV2 | ASSVGGGPTDTQY
NA | TRBV28 | ASSTPTVNTEAF
NA | TRBV28 | ASRPGGSTEAF
NA | TRBV7-2 | ASRKIGMNTEAF
NA | TRBV20-1 | SAHGLPNYGYT
TRBD1 | TRBV20-1 | SARDVVRGGNRNEQF
NA | TRBV28 | ASSLVGGHNQPQH
NA | TRBV3-1 | ASSQDYGYEQY
TRBD2 | TRBV20-1 | SARDTLAGGPNEQF
TRBD1 | TRBV10-3 | AISESGQVNTEAF
TRBD2 | TRBV13 | ASSLKGGAQETQY
TRBD1 | TRBV6-5 | ASRFRGRGEAF
NA | TRBV20-1 | SANEAANHRSYEQY
NA | TRBV28 | ASSLEGQTEKLF
TRBD1 | TRBV6-5 | ASRRQGLSSGNTIY
TRBD2 | TRBV6-1 | ASREAGIYNEQF
NA | TRBV7-2 | ASSLTARETQY
NA | TRBV10-1 | ASSESGGGGANVLT
NA | TRBV27 | ASSVTLGRRESQQF